The present T cell receptor beta chain was sequenced within a study of regulatory T cells in long-lasting Graves disease. Study-level findings and limits: Newly diagnosed Graves' patients had higher TCR diversity than persistent ones. Investigators studied peripheral blood only, not thyroid tissue.

This clonotype was seen repeatedly, ten times or more. Its matching antigen is unknown. The time point: newly diagnosed GD, antithyroid drugs for less than 3 months. PBMC RNA was the source of the TCR library. With iRepertoire HTBI primers and Arm-PCR of CDR3 regions, TCR beta libraries were built. MiXCR, run by TCRdb on the multiplex PCR reads, gives a single entry per CDR3 protein. This sample has a few hundred thousand distinct CDR3 sequences; approximately 14% occur once, and the top ten carry around a sixth. V lost 6 bases to trimming and J lost 2 bases, with 11 bases between them. There are 14 residues in the CDR3. The germline gives CDR1 MNHEY, CDR2 SVGEGT. This sample also appeared in a second study, on T cells in Graves' hyperthyroidism and ophthalmopathy.

This clonotype was sampled from a woman between 50 and 59 years old with Graves disease. The sequencing used peripheral blood mononuclear cells (PBMCs), collected at new diagnosis, from a patient treated with antithyroid drugs. The V call is TRBV6-2 or TRBV6-3, the J call TRBJ2-1, with D tentatively TRBD2 (5 bases). In DNA form, the CDR3 reads TGTGCCAGCAGCCAGCGGTCCACCTACAATGAGCAGTTCTTC. This gives the protein CASSQRSTYNEQFF.